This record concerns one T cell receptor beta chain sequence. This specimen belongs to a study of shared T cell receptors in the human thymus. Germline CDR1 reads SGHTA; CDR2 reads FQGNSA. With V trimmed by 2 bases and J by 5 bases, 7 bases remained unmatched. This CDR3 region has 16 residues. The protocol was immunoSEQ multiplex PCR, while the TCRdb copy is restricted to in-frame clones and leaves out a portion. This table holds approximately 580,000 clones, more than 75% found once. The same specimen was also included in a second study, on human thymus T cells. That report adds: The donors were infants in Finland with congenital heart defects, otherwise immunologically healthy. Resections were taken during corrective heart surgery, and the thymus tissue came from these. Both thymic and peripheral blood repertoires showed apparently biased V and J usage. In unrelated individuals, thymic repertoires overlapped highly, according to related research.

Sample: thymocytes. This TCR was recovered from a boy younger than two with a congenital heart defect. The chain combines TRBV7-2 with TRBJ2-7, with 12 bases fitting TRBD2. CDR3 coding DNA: TGTGCCAGCAGCTTACTCCCTAGCGGGAGGGCCCACGAGCAGTACTTC. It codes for CASSLLPSGRAHEQYF.